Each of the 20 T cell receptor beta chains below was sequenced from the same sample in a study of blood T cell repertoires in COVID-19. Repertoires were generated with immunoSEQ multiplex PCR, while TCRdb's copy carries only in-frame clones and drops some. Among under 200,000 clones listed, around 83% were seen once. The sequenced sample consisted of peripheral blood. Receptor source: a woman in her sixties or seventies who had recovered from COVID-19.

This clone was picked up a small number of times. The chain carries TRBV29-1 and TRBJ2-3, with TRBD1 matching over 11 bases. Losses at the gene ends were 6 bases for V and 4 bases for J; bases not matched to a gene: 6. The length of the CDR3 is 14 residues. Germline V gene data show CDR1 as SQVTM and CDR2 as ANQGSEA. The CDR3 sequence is CSVERTGGADTQYF. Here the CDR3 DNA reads TGCAGCGTGGAGAGGACAGGGGGCGCAGATACGCAGTATTTT.

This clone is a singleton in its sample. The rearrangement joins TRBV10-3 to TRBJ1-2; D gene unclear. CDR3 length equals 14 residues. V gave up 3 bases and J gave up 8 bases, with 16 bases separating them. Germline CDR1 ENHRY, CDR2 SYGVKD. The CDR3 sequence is CAISDEAGGLGYTF. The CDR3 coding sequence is TGTGCCATCAGTGATGAGGCGGGAGGGTTAGGCTACACCTTC.

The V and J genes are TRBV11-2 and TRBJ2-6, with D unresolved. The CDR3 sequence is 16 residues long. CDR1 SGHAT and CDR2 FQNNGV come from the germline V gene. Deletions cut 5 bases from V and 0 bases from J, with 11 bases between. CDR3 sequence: CASSPRPGSGANVLTF. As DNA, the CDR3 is TGTGCCAGCAGCCCCCGACCGGGCTCTGGGGCCAACGTCCTGACTTTC. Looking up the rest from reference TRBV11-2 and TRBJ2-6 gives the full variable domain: EAGVAQSPRYKIIEKRQSVAFWCNPISGHATLYWYQQILGQGPKLLIQFQNNGVVDDSQLPKDRFSAERLKGVDSTLKIQPAKLEDSAVYLCASSPRPGSGANVLTFGAGSRLTVL.

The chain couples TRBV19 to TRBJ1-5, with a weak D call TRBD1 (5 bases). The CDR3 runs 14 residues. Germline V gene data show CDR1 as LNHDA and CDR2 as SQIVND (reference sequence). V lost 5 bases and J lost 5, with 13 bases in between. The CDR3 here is CASSSARVDQPQHF. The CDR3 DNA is TGTGCCAGTAGTTCCGCCAGGGTAGATCAGCCCCAGCATTTT.

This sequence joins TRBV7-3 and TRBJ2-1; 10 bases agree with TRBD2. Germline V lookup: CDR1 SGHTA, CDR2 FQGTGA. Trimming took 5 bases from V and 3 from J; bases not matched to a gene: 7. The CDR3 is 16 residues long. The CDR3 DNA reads TGTGCCAGCAGCCCCGGACTAGCGGCTTACTACAATGAGCAGTTCTTC. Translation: CASSPGLAAYYNEQFF.

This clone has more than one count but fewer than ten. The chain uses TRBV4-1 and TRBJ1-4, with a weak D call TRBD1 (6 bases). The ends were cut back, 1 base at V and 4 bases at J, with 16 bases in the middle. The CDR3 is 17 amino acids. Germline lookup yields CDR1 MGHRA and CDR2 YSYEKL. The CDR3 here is CASSQVSGGGFNEKLFF. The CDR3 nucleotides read TGCGCCAGCAGCCAAGTCTCGGGAGGGGGGTTTAATGAAAAACTGTTTTTT.

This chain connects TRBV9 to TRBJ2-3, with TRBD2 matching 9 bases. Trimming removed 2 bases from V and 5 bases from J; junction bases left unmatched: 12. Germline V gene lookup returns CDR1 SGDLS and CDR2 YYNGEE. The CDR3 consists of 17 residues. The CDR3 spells CASSVGPTRGGGDTQYF. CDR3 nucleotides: TGTGCCAGCAGCGTGGGGCCTACGCGGGGGGGTGGAGATACGCAGTATTTT.

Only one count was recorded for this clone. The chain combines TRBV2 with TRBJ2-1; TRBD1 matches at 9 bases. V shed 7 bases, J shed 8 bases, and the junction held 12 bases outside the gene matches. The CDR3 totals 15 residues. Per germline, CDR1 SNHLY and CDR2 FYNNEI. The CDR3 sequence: CASTRTGDYGDEQFF. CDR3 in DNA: TGTGCCAGCACCCGGACAGGGGATTATGGCGATGAGCAGTTCTTC.

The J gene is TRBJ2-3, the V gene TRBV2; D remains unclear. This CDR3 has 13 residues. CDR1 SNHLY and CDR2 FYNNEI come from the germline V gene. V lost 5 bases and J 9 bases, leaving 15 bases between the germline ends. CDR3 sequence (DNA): TGTGCCAGCAGTACATCTAGGTCTGAAACGCAGTATTTT. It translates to CASSTSRSETQYF. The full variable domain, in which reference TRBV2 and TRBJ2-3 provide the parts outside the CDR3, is EPEVTQTPSHQVTQMGQEVILRCVPISNHLYFYWYRQILGQKVEFLVSFYNNEISEKSEIFDDQFSVERPDGSNFTLKIRSTKLEDSAMYFCASSTSRSETQYFGPGTRLTVL.

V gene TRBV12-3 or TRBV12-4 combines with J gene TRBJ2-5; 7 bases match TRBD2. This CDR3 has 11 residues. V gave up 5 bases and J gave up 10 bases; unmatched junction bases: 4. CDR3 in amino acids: CASSTGGIQYF. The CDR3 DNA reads TGTGCCAGCAGTACCGGGGGGATCCAGTACTTC.

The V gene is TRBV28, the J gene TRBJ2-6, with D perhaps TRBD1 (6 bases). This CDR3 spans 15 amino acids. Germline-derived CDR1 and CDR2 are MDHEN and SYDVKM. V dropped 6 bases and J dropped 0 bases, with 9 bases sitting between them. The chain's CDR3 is CASSPGVSGANVLTF. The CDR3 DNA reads TGTGCCAGCAGCCCAGGGGTCTCTGGGGCCAACGTCCTGACTTTC.

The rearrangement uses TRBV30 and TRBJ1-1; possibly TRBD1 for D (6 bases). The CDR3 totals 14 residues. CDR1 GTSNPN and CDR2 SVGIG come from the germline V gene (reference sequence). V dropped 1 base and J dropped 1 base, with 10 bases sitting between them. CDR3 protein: CAWSEGVPNTEAFF. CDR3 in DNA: TGTGCCTGGAGTGAGGGGGTCCCGAACACTGAAGCTTTCTTT.

The CDR3 loop reads CASSRGGPNTEAFF. Written as DNA, the CDR3 is TGTGCCAGCAGCCGGGGGGGACCGAACACTGAAGCTTTCTTT. The V call is TRBV7-9, the J call TRBJ1-1; a weak D match, TRBD1 (5 bases). The V end was cut by 5 bases, the J end by 1 base, with 11 bases between. The germline V gene has CDR1 SEHNR and CDR2 FQNEAQ (reference sequence). This CDR3 is built from 14 residues.

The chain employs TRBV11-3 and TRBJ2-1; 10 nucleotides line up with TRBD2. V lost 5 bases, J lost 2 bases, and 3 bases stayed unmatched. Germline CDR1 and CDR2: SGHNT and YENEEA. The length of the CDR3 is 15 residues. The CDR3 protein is CASSQSGGAYNEQFF. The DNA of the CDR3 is TGTGCCAGCAGCCAAAGCGGGGGGGCCTACAATGAGCAGTTCTTC.

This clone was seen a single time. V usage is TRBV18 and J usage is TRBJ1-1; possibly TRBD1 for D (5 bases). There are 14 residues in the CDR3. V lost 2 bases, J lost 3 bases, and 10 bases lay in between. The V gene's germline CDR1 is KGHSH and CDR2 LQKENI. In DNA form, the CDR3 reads TGTGCCAGCTCACCAGCTCCCAGGGACACTGAAGCTTTCTTT. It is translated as CASSPAPRDTEAFF.

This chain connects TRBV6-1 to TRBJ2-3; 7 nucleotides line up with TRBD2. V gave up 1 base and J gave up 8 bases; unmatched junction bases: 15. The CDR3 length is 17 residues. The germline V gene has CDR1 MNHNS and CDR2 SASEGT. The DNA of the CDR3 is TGTGCCAGCAGTGAAGTACCACTAGGACTAGTTGGAGGTACGCAGTATTTT. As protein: CASSEVPLGLVGGTQYF.

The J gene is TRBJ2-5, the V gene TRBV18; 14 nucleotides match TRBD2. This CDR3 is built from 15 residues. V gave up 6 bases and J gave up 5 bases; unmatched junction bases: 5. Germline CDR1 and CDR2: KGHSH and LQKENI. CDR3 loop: CASSTRTSGGETQYF. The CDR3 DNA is TGTGCCAGCTCCACTCGGACTAGCGGGGGGGAGACCCAGTACTTC.

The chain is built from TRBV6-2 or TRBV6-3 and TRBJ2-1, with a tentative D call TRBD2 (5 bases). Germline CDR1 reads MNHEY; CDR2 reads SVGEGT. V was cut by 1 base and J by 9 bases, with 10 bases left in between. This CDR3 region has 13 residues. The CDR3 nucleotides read TGTGCCAGCAGTTACTGGCCCCGGGGTGAGCAGTTCTTC. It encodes CASSYWPRGEQFF.

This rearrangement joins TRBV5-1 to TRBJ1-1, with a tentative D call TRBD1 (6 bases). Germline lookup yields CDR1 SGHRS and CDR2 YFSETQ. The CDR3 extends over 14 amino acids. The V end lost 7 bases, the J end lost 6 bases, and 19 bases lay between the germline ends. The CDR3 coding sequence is TGCGCCAGCTCCGAGGGGGGGAGGGGATCTGAAGCTTTCTTT. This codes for CASSEGGRGSEAFF.

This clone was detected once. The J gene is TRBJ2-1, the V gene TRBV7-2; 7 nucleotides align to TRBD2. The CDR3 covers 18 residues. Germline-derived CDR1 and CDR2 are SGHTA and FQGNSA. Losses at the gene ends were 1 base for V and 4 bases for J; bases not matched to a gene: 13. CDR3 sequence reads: CASSLGLRASGDYNEQFF. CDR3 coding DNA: TGTGCCAGCAGCTTAGGGCTCCGGGCTAGCGGAGATTACAATGAGCAGTTCTTC.